A single sample is the source of the 27 T cell receptor beta chains below, sequenced in a study of blood T cell repertoires in COVID-19 (dated by TCRdb to 2018 to 2020). The method behind the library was the immunoSEQ multiplex PCR assay. TCRdb mirrors the immuneACCESS table, restricted to in-frame sequences. Some clones are absent from its copies; in checked studies, under half trace to an unresolved V gene, and the reason for the others is unknown. Across this sample there are some 300,000 clones, with around 86% seen only once. Together, the top ten hold roughly 1.3% of the sample. The sample taken for sequencing was peripheral blood. These receptors came from a man aged 70-80 years with acute or convalescent COVID-19.

V and J are TRBV5-1 and TRBJ2-7; possibly TRBD1 for D (5 bases). The CDR3 sequence is 15 residues long. Germline CDR1 is SGHRS and CDR2 is YFSETQ. The V end lost 4 bases, the J end lost 2 bases, and 16 bases lay between the germline ends. The CDR3 DNA follows: TGCGCCAGCAGCGGATCGGTAGGGGCCCCCTACGAGCAGTACTTC. Its translation is CASSGSVGAPYEQYF.

The J gene is TRBJ1-4, the V gene TRBV12-5; D is unclear. V was clipped by 6 bases and J by 3 bases, with 20 bases between them. Germline V gene data show CDR1 as LGHNT and CDR2 as FRNRAP. The CDR3 length is 17 residues. CDR3 sequence: CASGERGEVDSNEKLFF. The CDR3 region has the DNA TGTGCTAGTGGGGAACGCGGGGAGGTCGATTCTAATGAAAAACTGTTTTTT.

The gene calls are TRBV10-2 and TRBJ2-7; unclear D gene. The CDR3 contains 15 residues. Between the trimmed V and J ends, which lost 4 bases and 3 bases, there was a span of 16 bases. Germline CDR1 WSHSY, CDR2 SAAADI. In nucleotides, the CDR3 is TGCGCCAGCAGTGGCAGTAAGAATCTTCGCTACGAGCAGTACTTC. The encoded protein is CASSGSKNLRYEQYF.

V usage is TRBV5-1 and J usage is TRBJ2-1; D is perhaps TRBD2 (6 bases). V lost 4 bases and J 4 bases, leaving 9 bases between the germline ends. CDR3 length: 13 amino acids. Germline lookup yields CDR1 SGHRS and CDR2 YFSETQ. CDR3 protein: CASSAGTYNEQFF. The CDR3 nucleotides are TGCGCCAGCAGCGCCGGGACTTACAATGAGCAGTTCTTC.

The gene calls are TRBV23-1 and TRBJ1-1; no definite D call. TRBV23-1 counts as an open reading frame of uncertain function. The V and J ends lost 0 bases and 5 bases respectively, with 25 bases between them. This CDR3 comprises 19 residues. CDR3 DNA: TGCGCCAGCAGTCAATCGCCCACGAATCGGGAATTACTGCGGACTGAAGCTTTCTTT. Translation: CASSQSPTNRELLRTEAFF.

The chain joins TRBV10-1 to TRBJ2-7, with 8 bases identical to TRBD1. From germline, CDR1 is WNHNN and CDR2 SYGVQD (reference sequence). V lost 4 bases and J lost 4; bases outside the gene matches: 9. CDR3 length: 15 amino acids. CDR3 bases: TGCGCCAGCAGTGTGTCGTACAGGGGGGATTACGAGCAGTACTTC. As protein: CASSVSYRGDYEQYF.

The chain has TRBV12-3 or TRBV12-4 and TRBJ1-1, with D tentatively TRBD1 (6 bases). V lost 6 bases to trimming and J lost 5 bases, with 13 bases between them. The CDR3 loop spans 13 amino acids. The CDR3 DNA sequence: TGTGCCAGCAGCCAGGGGAAAACAACTGAAGCTTTCTTT. Its translation is CASSQGKTTEAFF.

The chain couples TRBV21-1 to TRBJ1-6; the D call of TRBD1 is as the table states it, not checked on the DNA. TRBV21-1 is termed a pseudogene. The CDR3 runs to 16 residues. CDR3 region: CASSKETGGGNSPLHF. CDR3 nucleotide sequence: TGTGCCAGCAGCAAAGAGACAGGGGGCGGTAATTCACCCCTCCACTTT.

This clone showed up just once. The chain couples TRBV7-6 to TRBJ1-2; D perhaps matches TRBD1 (6 bases). CDR3 length: 13 residues. Germline CDR1 reads SGHVS; CDR2 reads FNYEAQ. With 5 bases removed from V and 2 bases from J, the gap between germline ends came to 9 bases. DNA of the CDR3: TGTGCCAGCAGCCCGGACAGCAACTATGGCTACACCTTC. Its protein product is CASSPDSNYGYTF.

The chain couples TRBV5-4 to TRBJ2-2, with 9 bases aligning to TRBD1. Germline V gene lookup returns CDR1 SGHNT and CDR2 YYREEE (reference sequence). The V gene end was trimmed by 1 base and the J gene end by 5 bases; junction bases not matched to a gene: 9. This CDR3 has 17 amino acids. CDR3 in amino acids: CASSLNTYRGQTGELFF. The DNA for the CDR3 is TGTGCCAGCAGCTTGAATACCTACAGGGGGCAGACCGGGGAGCTGTTTTTT.

The chain links TRBV19 to TRBJ1-2; D is undetermined. V lost 1 base, J lost 4 bases, and 10 bases lay in between. This CDR3 has 14 residues. The germline V gene has CDR1 LNHDA and CDR2 SQIVND (reference sequence). The CDR3 is CASSIGTDFYGYTF. DNA for the CDR3: TGTGCCAGTAGTATAGGGACGGACTTCTATGGCTACACCTTC.

This chain uses TRBV6-5 with TRBJ1-1; no clear D gene. In germline, CDR1 is MNHEY, CDR2 SVGAGI. V was cut by 3 bases and J by 3 bases, with 5 bases left in between. The CDR3 has 12 amino acids. The CDR3 loop reads CASSYLDTEAFF. DNA of the CDR3: TGTGCCAGCAGTTATCTTGACACTGAAGCTTTCTTT.

In this sample, this clone turned up once. DNA for the CDR3: TGTGCCAGCAATCTAGCGGGAGGGCCTCTGGAGACCCAGTACTTC. It specifies CASNLAGGPLETQYF. The genes are TRBV6-4 and TRBJ2-5; 12 bases map to TRBD2. This CDR3 spans 15 amino acids. CDR1 and CDR2 from the germline V gene are MRHNA and SNTAGT. Trimming cost V 7 bases and J 5 bases; bases outside gene matches: 8.

The chain recombines TRBV11-2 with TRBJ2-2, with 7 bases aligning to TRBD2. Trimming removed 0 bases from V and 5 bases from J; junction bases left unmatched: 6. CDR3 length: 16 amino acids. The germline CDR1 and CDR2 sequences are SGHAT and FQNNGV. The CDR3 sequence is CASSLEAGAGTGELFF. Here the CDR3 DNA reads TGTGCCAGCAGCTTAGAGGCAGGAGCGGGGACCGGGGAGCTGTTTTTT. Complete variable domain (other parts from reference TRBV11-2 and TRBJ2-2): EAGVAQSPRYKIIEKRQSVAFWCNPISGHATLYWYQQILGQGPKLLIQFQNNGVVDDSQLPKDRFSAERLKGVDSTLKIQPAKLEDSAVYLCASSLEAGAGTGELFFGEGSRLTVL.

This clone was counted many times. The chain uses TRBV5-6 and TRBJ1-1; 7 nucleotides agree with TRBD1. V lost 4 bases, J lost 4 bases, and 7 bases stayed unmatched. This CDR3 region has 14 residues. Germline CDR1 is SGHDT and CDR2 is YYEEEE. Here the CDR3 reads CASSSTGVVTEAFF. Written as DNA, the CDR3 is TGTGCCAGCAGCAGTACAGGGGTCGTCACTGAAGCTTTCTTT.

This chain joins TRBV21-1 and TRBJ1-1; the D segment call TRBD1 is taken from the table without a DNA check. TRBV21-1 is a pseudogene. CDR3 length: 14 residues. The CDR3 region is CASSKGTGGTEAFF. The CDR3, as DNA: TGTGCCAGCAGCAAGGGAACAGGGGGCACTGAAGCTTTCTTT.

The CDR3 DNA is TGCGCCAGCAGCCCCGGATTTGGCGGGATGAACACTGAAGCTTTCTTT. It specifies CASSPGFGGMNTEAFF. The rearrangement uses TRBV5-1 and TRBJ1-1; D call uncertain. Germline loops: CDR1 SGHRS, CDR2 YFSETQ. This CDR3 is 16 amino acids long. V lost 4 bases and J lost 0, with 16 bases in between.

The rearrangement links TRBV4-2 to TRBJ2-5; 8 positions agree with TRBD2. Germline trimming cut 1 base from V and 5 bases from J; bases unmatched to any gene: 6. Per the germline V gene, CDR1 is LGHNA and CDR2 is YNFKEQ. The CDR3 spans 15 residues. CDR3 nucleotides: TGTGCCAGCAGCCAAGCTCCGACTAGCGTGGAGACCCAGTACTTC. It codes for CASSQAPTSVETQYF.

This clone occurred once. V usage is TRBV9 and J usage is TRBJ2-1; 9 bases are shared with TRBD2. Germline V gene sequence: CDR1 SGDLS, CDR2 YYNGEE. The CDR3 contains 17 residues. V was clipped by 4 bases and J by 2 bases; unmatched bases: 10. The CDR3 nucleotides are TGTGCCAGCAGCCCCCGGACTAGCGCTACGCCCTACAATGAGCAGTTCTTC. This sequence encodes CASSPRTSATPYNEQFF.

The V call is TRBV11-2, the J call TRBJ1-1, with 8 bases lining up with TRBD1. The CDR3 is made up of 14 amino acids. Germline loops: CDR1 SGHAT, CDR2 FQNNGV. The V gene end was trimmed by 5 bases and the J gene end by 0 bases; junction bases not matched to a gene: 2. The CDR3 DNA reads TGTGCCAGCAGCACGACAGGGGTGAACACTGAAGCTTTCTTT. Its protein is CASSTTGVNTEAFF.

The gene calls are TRBV19 and TRBJ2-1; TRBD1 matches at 8 bases. This CDR3 has 16 residues. The ends lost 0 bases at V and 4 bases at J; junction bases unmatched: 5. Germline V gene lookup returns CDR1 LNHDA and CDR2 SQIVND (reference sequence). The DNA for the CDR3 is TGTGCCAGTAGTATAGATGGGACAGGCCGATACAATGAGCAGTTCTTC. Translated, it gives CASSIDGTGRYNEQFF.

This clone has a count of ten or more. The chain is built from TRBV2 and TRBJ1-5; D may be TRBD1 (5 bases). In germline, CDR1 is SNHLY, CDR2 FYNNEI. The CDR3 is 13 residues long. V lost 6 bases, J lost 5 bases, and 11 bases lay in between. The CDR3 bases are TGTGCCAGCAGGGGGGGTGGGTATCAGCCCCAGCATTTT. This sequence encodes CASRGGGYQPQHF.

The chain recombines TRBV30 with TRBJ2-7; D perhaps matches TRBD1 (6 bases). V lost 4 bases and J 5 bases, leaving 18 bases between the germline ends. CDR1 is GTSNPN and CDR2 is SVGIG in the germline V gene (reference sequence). The CDR3 covers 14 residues. The CDR3: CAWNPRGSGHEQYF. DNA of the CDR3: TGTGCCTGGAACCCGAGGGGGAGTGGCCACGAGCAGTACTTC.

V gene TRBV5-4 combines with J gene TRBJ2-5; 11 bases map to TRBD2. The germline V gene encodes CDR1 SGHNT and CDR2 YYREEE (reference sequence). Trimming cost V 0 bases and J 1 base; bases outside gene matches: 2. There are 16 residues in the CDR3. In DNA, the CDR3 is TGTGCCAGCAGCTTGGGACTAGCGGGGCTCCAAGAGACCCAGTACTTC. It specifies CASSLGLAGLQETQYF.

This clone has just a few counts. Compared with germline, one end of the junction differs, possibly owing to a read error. The chain links TRBV18 to TRBJ1-1; D is perhaps TRBD1 (6 bases). CDR1 is KGHSH and CDR2 is LQKENI in the germline V gene. The CDR3 has 15 residues. This CDR3 is CASSPQGLANTEAFF. The CDR3 DNA sequence: TGTGCCAGCTCGCCACAGGGCCTAGCGAACACTGAAGCTTTCTTT.

The genes are TRBV9 and TRBJ1-3; D remains unclear. Germline values: CDR1 SGDLS, CDR2 YYNGEE. With 0 bases removed from V and 0 bases from J, the gap between germline ends came to 10 bases. The CDR3 totals 16 residues. In DNA, the CDR3 is TGTGCCAGCAGCGTAGGTGCACAAGACTCTGGAAACACCATATATTTT. Translated: CASSVGAQDSGNTIYF.

V gene TRBV7-2 combines with J gene TRBJ2-5; D may be TRBD2 (6 bases). Looked up from germline, CDR1 is SGHTA and CDR2 is FQGNSA. With 1 base removed from V and 2 bases from J, the gap between germline ends came to 8 bases. The CDR3 has 14 residues. The CDR3 reads CASSLGGDQETQYF. CDR3 sequence (DNA): TGTGCCAGCAGCTTAGGGGGGGATCAAGAGACCCAGTACTTC.